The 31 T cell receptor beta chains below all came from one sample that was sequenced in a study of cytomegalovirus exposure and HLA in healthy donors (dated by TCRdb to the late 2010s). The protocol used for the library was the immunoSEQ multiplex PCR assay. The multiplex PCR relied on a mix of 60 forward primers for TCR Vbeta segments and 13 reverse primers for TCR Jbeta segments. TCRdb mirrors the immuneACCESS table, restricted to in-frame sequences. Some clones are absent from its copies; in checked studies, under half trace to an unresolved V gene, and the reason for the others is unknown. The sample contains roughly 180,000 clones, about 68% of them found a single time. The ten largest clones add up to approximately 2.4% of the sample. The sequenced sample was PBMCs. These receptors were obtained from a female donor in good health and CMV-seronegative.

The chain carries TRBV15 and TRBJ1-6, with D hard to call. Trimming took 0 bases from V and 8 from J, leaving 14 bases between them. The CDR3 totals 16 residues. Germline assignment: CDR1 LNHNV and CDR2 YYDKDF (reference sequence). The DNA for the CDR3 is TGTGCCACCAGCAGAGATCTCCGGGGAAGCCATTCACCCCTCCACTTT. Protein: CATSRDLRGSHSPLHF.

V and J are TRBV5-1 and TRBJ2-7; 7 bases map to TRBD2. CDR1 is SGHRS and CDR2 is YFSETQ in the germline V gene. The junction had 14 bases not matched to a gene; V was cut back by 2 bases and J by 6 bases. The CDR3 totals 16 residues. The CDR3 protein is CASSFASGSTLSEQYF. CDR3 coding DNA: TGCGCCAGCAGCTTCGCTAGCGGTTCCACCCTCTCCGAGCAGTACTTC.

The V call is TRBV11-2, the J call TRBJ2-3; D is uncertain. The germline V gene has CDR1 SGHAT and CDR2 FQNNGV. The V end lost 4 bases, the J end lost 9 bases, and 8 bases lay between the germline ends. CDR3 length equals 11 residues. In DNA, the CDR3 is TGTGCCAGCAGCTCCGCCGGGACGCAGTATTTT. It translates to CASSSAGTQYF.

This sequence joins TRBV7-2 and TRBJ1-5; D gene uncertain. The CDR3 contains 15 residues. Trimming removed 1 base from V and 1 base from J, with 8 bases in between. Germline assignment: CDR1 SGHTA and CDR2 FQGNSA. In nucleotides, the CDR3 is TGTGCCAGCAGCTTAGGGAGACCGAGCAATCAGCCCCAGCATTTT. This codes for CASSLGRPSNQPQHF.

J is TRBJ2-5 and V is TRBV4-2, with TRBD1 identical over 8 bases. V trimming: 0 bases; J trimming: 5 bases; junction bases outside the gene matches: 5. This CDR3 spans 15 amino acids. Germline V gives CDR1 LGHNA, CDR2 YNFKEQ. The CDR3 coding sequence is TGTGCCAGCAGCCAAGAACAGGGGGTCGGGGAGACCCAGTACTTC. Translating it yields CASSQEQGVGETQYF.

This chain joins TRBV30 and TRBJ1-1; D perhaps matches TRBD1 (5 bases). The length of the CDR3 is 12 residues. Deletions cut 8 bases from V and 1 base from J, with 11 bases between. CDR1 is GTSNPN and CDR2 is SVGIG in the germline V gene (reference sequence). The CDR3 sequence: CARAQGNTEAFF. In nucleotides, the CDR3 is TGTGCCAGGGCTCAGGGGAACACTGAAGCTTTCTTT.

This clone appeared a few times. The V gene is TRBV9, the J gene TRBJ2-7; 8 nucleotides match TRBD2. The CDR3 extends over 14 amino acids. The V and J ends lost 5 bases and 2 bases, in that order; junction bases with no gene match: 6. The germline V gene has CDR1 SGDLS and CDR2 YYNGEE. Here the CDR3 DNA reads TGTGCCAGCAGTATAAGCGGGGGCGCCTACGAGCAGTACTTC. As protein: CASSISGGAYEQYF.

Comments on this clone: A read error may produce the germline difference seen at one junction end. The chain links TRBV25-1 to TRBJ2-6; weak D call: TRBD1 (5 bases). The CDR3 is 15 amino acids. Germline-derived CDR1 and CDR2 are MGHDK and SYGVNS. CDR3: CASSDPGSGANGLTF. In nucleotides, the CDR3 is TGTGCCAGCAGTGACCCCGGCTCTGGGGCCAACGGCCTGACTTTC. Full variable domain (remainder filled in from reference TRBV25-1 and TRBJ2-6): EADIYQTPRYLVIGTGKKITLECSQTMGHDKMYWYQQDPGMELHLIHYSYGVNSTEKGDLSSESTVSRIRTEHFPLTLESARPSHTSQYLCASSDPGSGANGLTFGAGSRLTVL.

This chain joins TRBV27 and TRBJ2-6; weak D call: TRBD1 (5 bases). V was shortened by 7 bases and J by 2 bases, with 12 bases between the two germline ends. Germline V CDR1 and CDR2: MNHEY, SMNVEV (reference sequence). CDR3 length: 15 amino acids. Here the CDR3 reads CASTPRAAGANVLTF. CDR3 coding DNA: TGTGCCAGCACCCCCAGGGCGGCTGGGGCCAACGTCCTGACTTTC.

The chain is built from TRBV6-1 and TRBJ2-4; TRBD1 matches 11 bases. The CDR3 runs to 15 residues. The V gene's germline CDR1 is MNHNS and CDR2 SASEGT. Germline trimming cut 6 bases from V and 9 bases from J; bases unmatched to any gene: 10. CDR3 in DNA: TGTGCCAGCAGGGAGGGACAGGGGGGCCGACGCATTCAGTACTTC. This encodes CASREGQGGRRIQYF.

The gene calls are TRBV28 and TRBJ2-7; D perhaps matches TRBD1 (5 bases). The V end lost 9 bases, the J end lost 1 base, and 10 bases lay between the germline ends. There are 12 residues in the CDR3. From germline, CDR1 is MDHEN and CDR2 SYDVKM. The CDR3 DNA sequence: TGTGCCAGGAGACAGACTTCCTACGAGCAGTACTTC. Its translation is CARRQTSYEQYF.

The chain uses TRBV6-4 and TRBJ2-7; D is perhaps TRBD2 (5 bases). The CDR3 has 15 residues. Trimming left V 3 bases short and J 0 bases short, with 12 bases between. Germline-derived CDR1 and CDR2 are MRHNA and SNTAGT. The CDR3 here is CASSEATGSSYEQYF. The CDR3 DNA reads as TGTGCCAGCAGTGAGGCGACGGGAAGCTCCTACGAGCAGTACTTC.

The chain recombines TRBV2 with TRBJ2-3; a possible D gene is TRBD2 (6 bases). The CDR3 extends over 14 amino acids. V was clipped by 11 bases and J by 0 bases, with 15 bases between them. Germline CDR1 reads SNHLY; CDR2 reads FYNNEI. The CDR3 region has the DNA TGTGCCTCCTCCGGGGGTCTGAGCACAGATACGCAGTATTTT. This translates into CASSGGLSTDTQYF.

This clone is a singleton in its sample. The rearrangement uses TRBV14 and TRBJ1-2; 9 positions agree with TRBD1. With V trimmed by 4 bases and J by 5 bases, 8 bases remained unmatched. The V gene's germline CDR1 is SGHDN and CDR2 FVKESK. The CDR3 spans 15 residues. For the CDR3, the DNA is TGTGCCAGCAGCCGACCGGGACAGGGTGGATATGGCTACACCTTC. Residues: CASSRPGQGGYGYTF.

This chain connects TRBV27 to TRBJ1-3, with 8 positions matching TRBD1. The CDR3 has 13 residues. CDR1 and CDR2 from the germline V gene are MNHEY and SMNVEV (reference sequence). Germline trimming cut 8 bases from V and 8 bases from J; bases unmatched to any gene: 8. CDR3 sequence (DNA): TGTGCCAGCGGATCCTCGGACAGGGACACCATATATTTT. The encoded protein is CASGSSDRDTIYF.

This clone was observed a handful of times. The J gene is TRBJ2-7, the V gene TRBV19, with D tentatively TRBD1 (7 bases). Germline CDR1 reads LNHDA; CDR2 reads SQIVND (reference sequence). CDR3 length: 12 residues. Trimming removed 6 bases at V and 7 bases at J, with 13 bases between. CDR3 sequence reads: CASSPGGREQYF. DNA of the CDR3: TGTGCCAGTAGCCCAGGGGGGAGGGAGCAGTACTTC.

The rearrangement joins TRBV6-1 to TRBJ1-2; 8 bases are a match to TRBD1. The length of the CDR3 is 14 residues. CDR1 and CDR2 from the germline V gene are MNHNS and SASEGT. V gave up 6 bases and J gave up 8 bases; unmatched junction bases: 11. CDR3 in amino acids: CASSNTGQGEGYTF. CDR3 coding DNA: TGTGCCAGCAGCAATACCGGACAGGGAGAAGGCTACACCTTC.

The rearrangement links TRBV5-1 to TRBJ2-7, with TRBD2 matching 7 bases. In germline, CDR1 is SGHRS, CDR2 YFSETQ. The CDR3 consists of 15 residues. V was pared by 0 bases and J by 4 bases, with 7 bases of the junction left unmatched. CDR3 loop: CASSLASGEGYEQYF. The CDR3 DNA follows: TGCGCCAGCAGCTTGGCTAGCGGAGAAGGGTACGAGCAGTACTTC.

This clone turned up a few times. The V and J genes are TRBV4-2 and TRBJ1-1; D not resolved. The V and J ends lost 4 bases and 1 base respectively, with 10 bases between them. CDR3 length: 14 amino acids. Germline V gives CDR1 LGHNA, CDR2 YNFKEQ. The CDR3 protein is CASSRGSQNTEAFF. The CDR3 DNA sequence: TGTGCCAGCAGCCGAGGGAGTCAGAACACTGAAGCTTTCTTT.

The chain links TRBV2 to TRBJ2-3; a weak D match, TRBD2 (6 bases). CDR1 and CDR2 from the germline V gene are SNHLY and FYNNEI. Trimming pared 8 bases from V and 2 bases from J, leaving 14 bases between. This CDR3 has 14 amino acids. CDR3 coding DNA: TGTGCCAGCGGCCTGGGGGGTCTCACAGATACGCAGTATTTT. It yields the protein CASGLGGLTDTQYF.

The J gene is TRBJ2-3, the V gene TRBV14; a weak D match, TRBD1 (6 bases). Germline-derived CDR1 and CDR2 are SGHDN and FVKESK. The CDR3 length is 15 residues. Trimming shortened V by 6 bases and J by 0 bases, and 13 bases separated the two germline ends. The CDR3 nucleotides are TGTGCCAGCAGGGAATGGACAGCTAGCACAGATACGCAGTATTTT. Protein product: CASREWTASTDTQYF. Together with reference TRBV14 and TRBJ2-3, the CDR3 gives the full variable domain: EAGVTQFPSHSVIEKGQTVTLRCDPISGHDNLYWYRRVMGKEIKFLLHFVKESKQDESGMPNNRFLAERTGGTYSTLKVQPAELEDSGVYFCASREWTASTDTQYFGPGTRLTVL.

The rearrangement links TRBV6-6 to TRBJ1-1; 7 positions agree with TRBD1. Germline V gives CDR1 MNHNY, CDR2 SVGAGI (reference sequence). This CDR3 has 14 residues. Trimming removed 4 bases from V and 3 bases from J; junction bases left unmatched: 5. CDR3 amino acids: CASSSDRADTEAFF. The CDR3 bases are TGTGCCAGCAGTTCAGACAGGGCTGACACTGAAGCTTTCTTT.

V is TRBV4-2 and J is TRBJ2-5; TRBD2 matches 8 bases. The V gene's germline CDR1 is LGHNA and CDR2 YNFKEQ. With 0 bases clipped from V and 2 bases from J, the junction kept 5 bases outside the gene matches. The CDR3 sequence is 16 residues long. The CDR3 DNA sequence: TGTGCCAGCAGCCAAGAGGGAGCGGGAGATCAAGAGACCCAGTACTTC. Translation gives CASSQEGAGDQETQYF.

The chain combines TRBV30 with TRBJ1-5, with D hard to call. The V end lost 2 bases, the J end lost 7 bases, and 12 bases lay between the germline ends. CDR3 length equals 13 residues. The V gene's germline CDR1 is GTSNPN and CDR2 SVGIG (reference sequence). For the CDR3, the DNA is TGTGCCTGGAGTCGCCAGGAGGCACAGCCCCAGCATTTT. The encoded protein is CAWSRQEAQPQHF.

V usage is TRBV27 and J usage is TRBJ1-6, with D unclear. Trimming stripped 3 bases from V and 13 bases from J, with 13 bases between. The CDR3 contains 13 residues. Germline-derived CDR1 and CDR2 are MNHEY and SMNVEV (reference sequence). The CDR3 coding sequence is TGTGCCAGCAGTTTGTATGCAGGAGGGCCCCTCCACTTT. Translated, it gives CASSLYAGGPLHF.

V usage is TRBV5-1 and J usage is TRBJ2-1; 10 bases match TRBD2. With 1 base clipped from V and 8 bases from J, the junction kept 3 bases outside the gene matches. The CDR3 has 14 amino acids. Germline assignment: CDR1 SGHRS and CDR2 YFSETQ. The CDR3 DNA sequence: TGCGCCAGCAGCTTGCCTAGCGGGAGCGATGAGCAGTTCTTC. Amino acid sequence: CASSLPSGSDEQFF.

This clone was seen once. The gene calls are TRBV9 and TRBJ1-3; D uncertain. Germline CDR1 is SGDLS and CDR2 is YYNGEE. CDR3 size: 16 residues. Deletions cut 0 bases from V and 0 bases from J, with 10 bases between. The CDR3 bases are TGTGCCAGCAGCGTAGCTCCCCAGTACTCTGGAAACACCATATATTTT. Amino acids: CASSVAPQYSGNTIYF.

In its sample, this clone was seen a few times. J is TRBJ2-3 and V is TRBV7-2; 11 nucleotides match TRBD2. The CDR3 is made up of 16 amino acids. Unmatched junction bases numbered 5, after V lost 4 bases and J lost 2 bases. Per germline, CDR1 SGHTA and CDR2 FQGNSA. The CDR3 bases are TGTGCCAGCAGCTCTTTGACTAGCGGGGCCACAGATACGCAGTATTTT. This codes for CASSSLTSGATDTQYF.

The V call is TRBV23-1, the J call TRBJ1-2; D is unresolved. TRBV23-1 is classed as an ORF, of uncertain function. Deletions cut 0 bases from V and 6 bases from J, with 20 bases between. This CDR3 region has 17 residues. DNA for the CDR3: TGCGCCAGCAGTCAATCTGCGCAGAGCGTAAAAGCTGATGGCTACACCTTC. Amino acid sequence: CASSQSAQSVKADGYTF.

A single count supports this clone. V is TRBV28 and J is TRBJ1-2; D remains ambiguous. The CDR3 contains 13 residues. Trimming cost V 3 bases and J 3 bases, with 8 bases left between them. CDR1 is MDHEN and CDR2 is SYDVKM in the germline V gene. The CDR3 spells CASSFAQDYGYTF. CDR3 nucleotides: TGTGCCAGCAGTTTCGCGCAGGACTATGGCTACACCTTC.

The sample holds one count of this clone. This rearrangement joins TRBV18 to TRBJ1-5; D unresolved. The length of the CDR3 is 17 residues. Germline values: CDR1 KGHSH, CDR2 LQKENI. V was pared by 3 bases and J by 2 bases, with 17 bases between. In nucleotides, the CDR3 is TGTGCCAGCTCACCCGGCGTGGGCCTTTCGGGCAATCAGCCCCAGCATTTT. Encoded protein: CASSPGVGLSGNQPQHF.